This entry lists 29 T cell receptor beta chains sequenced from one sample in a study of blood T cell repertoires in COVID-19. Method: immunoSEQ multiplex PCR; TCRdb's copy keeps in-frame clones and lacks some. The sample yields tens of thousands of clones, 80% to 90% seen once. Sequenced material: peripheral blood. Receptors originate from an elderly man with acute or convalescent COVID-19.

CDR3 sequence (DNA): TGTGCCAGCAGCTTAGGGGGGCTAGTATCCGGGGAGCTGTTTTTT. Encoded protein: CASSLGGLVSGELFF. The chain combines TRBV7-2 with TRBJ2-2, with a weak D call TRBD1 (6 bases). V was shortened by 1 base and J by 6 bases, with 12 bases between the two germline ends. CDR3 length: 15 residues. Germline V lookup: CDR1 SGHTA, CDR2 FQGNSA.

The chain uses TRBV19 and TRBJ1-2, with 7 bases identical to TRBD1. Germline assignment: CDR1 LNHDA and CDR2 SQIVND (reference sequence). This CDR3 is 12 amino acids long. Trimming removed 7 bases from V and 7 bases from J; junction bases left unmatched: 6. As DNA, the CDR3 is TGTGCCAGTACCATACAGGGGAGTGGCTACACCTTC. This codes for CASTIQGSGYTF.

This clone was seen a handful of times. The chain combines TRBV6-1 with TRBJ2-5, with TRBD2 matching 9 bases. J was trimmed by 1 base and V by 3 bases; bases with no gene match: 3. The CDR3 is 15 residues long. CDR1 MNHNS and CDR2 SASEGT come from the germline V gene. The CDR3 DNA reads TGTGCCAGCAGTGAGGGGGGACTAGCCCAAGAGACCCAGTACTTC. Translation: CASSEGGLAQETQYF.

V usage is TRBV3-1 (or the pseudogene TRBV3-2) and J usage is TRBJ1-2; D remains ambiguous. CDR3 length equals 15 residues. V gave up 2 bases and J gave up 8 bases, with 18 bases separating them. The germline V gene has CDR1 LGHDT and CDR2 YNNKEL (reference sequence). DNA for the CDR3: TGTGCCAGCAGCCAACGCGCTGGCGGGCACGGAGGCTACACCTTC. This translates into CASSQRAGGHGGYTF.

This clone was detected only once. The chain employs TRBV18 and TRBJ1-1; 7 nucleotides agree with TRBD1. The CDR3 has 14 residues. CDR1 is KGHSH, CDR2 LQKENI, per germline. The V segment lost 6 bases and the J segment 1 base; nucleotides outside the gene matches: 5. This CDR3 reads CASSQGVTNTEAFF. CDR3 DNA sequence: TGTGCCAGCTCCCAGGGGGTAACGAACACTGAAGCTTTCTTT.

V gene TRBV5-4 combines with J gene TRBJ1-2; D not certain. The CDR3 totals 13 residues. V was cut by 4 bases and J by 2 bases, with 9 bases left in between. CDR1 is SGHNT and CDR2 is YYREEE in the germline V gene (reference sequence). Written as DNA, the CDR3 is TGTGCCAGCAGCCCCAGCGAAAACTATGGCTACACCTTC. This translates into CASSPSENYGYTF.

J is TRBJ2-3 and V is TRBV19; the D gene is possibly TRBD1 (5 bases). CDR1 and CDR2 (germline): LNHDA, SQIVND (reference sequence). Deletions cut 7 bases from V and 9 bases from J, with 14 bases between. This CDR3 is built from 12 residues. The CDR3 here is CASTNQAGTQYF. DNA of the CDR3: TGTGCCAGTACCAACCAGGCAGGGACGCAGTATTTT.

The chain uses TRBV28 and TRBJ1-5; perhaps TRBD1 as D (6 bases). The ends were cut back, 7 bases at V and 3 bases at J, with 16 bases in the middle. Germline loops: CDR1 MDHEN, CDR2 SYDVKM. The CDR3 extends over 15 amino acids. The CDR3 protein is CASIQSGGPNQPQHF. CDR3 coding DNA: TGTGCCAGCATCCAATCGGGGGGGCCCAATCAGCCCCAGCATTTT.

The chain employs TRBV6-5 and TRBJ2-1; no clear D. This CDR3 has 13 amino acids. The germline gives CDR1 MNHEY, CDR2 SVGAGI. V lost 0 bases and J lost 4, with 4 bases in between. The CDR3, as DNA: TGTGCCAGCAGTTACTCAGAGTACAATGAGCAGTTCTTC. It codes for CASSYSEYNEQFF.

This chain joins TRBV7-9 and TRBJ2-3; 8 nucleotides match TRBD2. This CDR3 has 14 residues. Germline CDR1 SEHNR, CDR2 FQNEAQ (reference sequence). After removal of 3 bases from V and 6 bases from J, the junction contained 5 bases not matched to a gene. The CDR3 loop is CASSFREGGDTQYF. DNA of the CDR3: TGTGCCAGCAGCTTCCGGGAGGGCGGGGATACGCAGTATTTT.

The rearrangement joins TRBV3-1 (or the pseudogene TRBV3-2) to TRBJ1-1, with 9 bases matching TRBD1. Germline CDR1 and CDR2: LGHDT and YNNKEL (reference sequence). J gave up 0 bases and V 1 base, and 6 bases lay outside the gene matches. The CDR3 sequence is 17 residues long. The CDR3 DNA sequence: TGTGCCAGCAGCCAAGGAAGGGACAGGGCCATGAACACTGAAGCTTTCTTT. Its protein product is CASSQGRDRAMNTEAFF.

The sample holds one count of this clone. The chain couples TRBV9 to TRBJ1-2; no definite D call. Trimming left V 0 bases short and J 3 bases short, with 12 bases between. CDR1 is SGDLS, CDR2 YYNGEE, per germline. The CDR3 has 15 residues. The CDR3 nucleotides are TGTGCCAGCAGCGTAGTGAGGGATAGAGACTATGGCTACACCTTC. Translating gives CASSVVRDRDYGYTF.

This clone was seen once. The chain carries TRBV7-9 and TRBJ2-5, with 9 bases that match TRBD1. Germline assignment: CDR1 SEHNR and CDR2 FQNEAQ (reference sequence). The J segment lost 0 bases and the V segment lost 1 base, leaving 3 bases of the junction unmatched. This CDR3 has 16 residues. This CDR3 reads CASSLVWTGDQETQYF. DNA of the CDR3: TGTGCCAGCAGCTTAGTTTGGACAGGGGACCAAGAGACCCAGTACTTC. The full variable domain, completed using reference TRBV7-9 and TRBJ2-5, is DTGVSQNPRHKITKRGQNVTFRCDPISEHNRLYWYRQTLGQGPEFLTYFQNEAQLEKSRLLSDRFSAERPKGSFSTLEIQRTEQGDSAMYLCASSLVWTGDQETQYFGPGTRLLVL.

The chain joins TRBV7-9 to TRBJ1-5; possibly TRBD1 for D (5 bases). CDR3 length: 15 amino acids. With 1 base removed from V and 6 bases from J, the gap between germline ends came to 13 bases. Germline V lookup: CDR1 SEHNR, CDR2 FQNEAQ (reference sequence). CDR3 residues: CASSLDGRAGQPQHF. DNA of the CDR3: TGTGCCAGCAGCTTAGACGGCAGGGCCGGTCAGCCCCAGCATTTT.

This clone was observed once. The chain couples TRBV6-1 to TRBJ1-1; 8 nucleotides match TRBD1. Germline V gives CDR1 MNHNS, CDR2 SASEGT. This CDR3 spans 13 amino acids. After removal of 2 bases from V and 8 bases from J, the junction contained 4 bases not matched to a gene. The CDR3 is CASSESGQGEAFF. The CDR3 nucleotides are TGTGCCAGCAGTGAAAGCGGACAGGGCGAAGCTTTCTTT.

The rearrangement links TRBV5-5 to TRBJ2-6; D is possibly TRBD2 (6 bases). CDR1 and CDR2 from the germline V gene are SGHKS and YYEKEE (reference sequence). V lost 4 bases to trimming and J lost 0 bases, with 20 bases between them. The CDR3 sequence is 19 residues long. Written as DNA, the CDR3 is TGTGCCAGCAGCCAAACACCCCAGGGACTCAGCTCTGGGGCCAACGTCCTGACTTTC. Residues: CASSQTPQGLSSGANVLTF.

The chain couples TRBV4-1 to TRBJ1-4; D gene unclear. V was cut by 0 bases and J by 0 bases, with 14 bases left in between. The germline V gene encodes CDR1 MGHRA and CDR2 YSYEKL. The CDR3 extends over 18 amino acids. CDR3 residues: CASSQDDGRMTTNEKLFF. The CDR3 DNA follows: TGCGCCAGCAGCCAAGACGACGGCAGGATGACAACTAATGAAAAACTGTTTTTT.

The chain links TRBV7-9 to TRBJ2-7, with 8 bases aligning to TRBD1. This CDR3 is 14 amino acids long. In germline, CDR1 is SEHNR, CDR2 FQNEAQ (reference sequence). Trimming took 4 bases from V and 6 from J; bases not matched to a gene: 8. The CDR3 nucleotides are TGTGCCAGCAGCTCACCCTCCGGGACAGGCGAGCAGTACTTC. Translated, it gives CASSSPSGTGEQYF.

V and J are TRBV7-2 and TRBJ1-2; 9 nucleotides match TRBD1. The CDR3 runs 16 residues. Trimming at V came to 5 bases and at J to 8 bases, leaving 15 bases not matched to a gene. Germline CDR1 and CDR2: SGHTA and FQGNSA. This CDR3 reads CASSPGGLQGATGYTF. Here the CDR3 DNA reads TGTGCCAGCAGCCCCGGAGGGTTACAGGGGGCGACGGGCTACACCTTC.

V usage is TRBV6-4 and J usage is TRBJ1-1; D is undetermined. The CDR3 spans 16 residues. Trimming cost V 2 bases and J 11 bases, with 24 bases left between them. In germline, CDR1 is MRHNA, CDR2 SNTAGT. The DNA of the CDR3 is TGTGCCAGCAGTGACAGTGGCAGTGGAGGGAGAGTTCAGGCTTTCTTT. Residues: CASSDSGSGGRVQAFF.

DNA of the CDR3: TGTGCCAGCTCACCACTCGGACAGGGAGGAGGACAGCCCCAGCATTTT. Its protein is CASSPLGQGGGQPQHF. The chain recombines TRBV18 with TRBJ1-5; 8 nucleotides match TRBD1. V shed 1 base, J shed 7 bases, and the junction held 9 bases outside the gene matches. Germline V lookup: CDR1 KGHSH, CDR2 LQKENI. This CDR3 has 16 residues. Combining the CDR3 with reference TRBV18 and TRBJ1-5 gives the whole variable domain NAGVMQNPRHLVRRRGQEARLRCSPMKGHSHVYWYRQLPEEGLKFMVYLQKENIIDESGMPKERFSAEFPKEGPSILRIQQVVRGDSAAYFCASSPLGQGGGQPQHFGDGTRLSIL.

V and J are TRBV9 and TRBJ1-1; TRBD1 aligns across 7 bases. Germline CDR1 SGDLS, CDR2 YYNGEE. This CDR3 comprises 15 residues. Trimming removed 3 bases from V and 3 bases from J; junction bases left unmatched: 8. This CDR3 reads CASSDRKGADTEAFF. CDR3 DNA: TGTGCCAGCAGCGACCGAAAGGGGGCTGACACTGAAGCTTTCTTT.

The chain links TRBV5-6 to TRBJ2-3; a possible D gene is TRBD2 (5 bases). There are 14 residues in the CDR3. Deletions cut 6 bases from V and 0 bases from J, with 11 bases between. The germline gives CDR1 SGHDT, CDR2 YYEEEE. CDR3 sequence (DNA): TGTGCCAGCATCAGGACGGGGAGCACAGATACGCAGTATTTT. It translates to CASIRTGSTDTQYF.

The V and J genes are TRBV9 and TRBJ2-7; D gene ambiguous. CDR3 length: 14 amino acids. Germline V gene sequence: CDR1 SGDLS, CDR2 YYNGEE. Trimming took off 0 bases at V and 6 bases at J, with 13 bases between the two ends. The CDR3 sequence: CASSVDPQVGEQYF. For the CDR3, the DNA is TGTGCCAGCAGCGTAGACCCCCAGGTCGGCGAGCAGTACTTC.

The rearrangement links TRBV6-5 to TRBJ1-1; D might be TRBD1 (6 bases). CDR1 MNHEY and CDR2 SVGAGI come from the germline V gene. This CDR3 has 14 residues. V was clipped by 6 bases and J by 1 base, with 12 bases between them. Here the CDR3 reads CASRQQGWNTEAFF. As DNA, the CDR3 is TGTGCCAGCAGACAACAGGGTTGGAACACTGAAGCTTTCTTT.

The J gene is TRBJ2-2, the V gene TRBV3-1 (or the pseudogene TRBV3-2); 8 nucleotides match TRBD1. The CDR3 length is 14 residues. V shed 10 bases and J 0 bases; nucleotides not matched to a gene: 4. Looked up from germline, CDR1 is LGHDT and CDR2 is YNNKEL (reference sequence). The CDR3 protein is CATGGQANTGELFF. DNA for the CDR3: TGTGCCACCGGGGGACAGGCGAACACCGGGGAGCTGTTTTTT.

This sequence joins TRBV29-1 and TRBJ2-1; TRBD1 is a possible D gene (6 bases). Germline V CDR1 and CDR2: SQVTM, ANQGSEA. Trimming removed 5 bases from V and 5 bases from J, with 19 bases in between. CDR3 length equals 15 residues. CDR3 in amino acids: CSVTRPWTVDNEQFF. The CDR3, as DNA: TGCAGCGTTACTCGTCCGTGGACAGTAGACAATGAGCAGTTCTTC.

This rearrangement joins TRBV5-4 to TRBJ1-2, with TRBD1 identical over 9 bases. The CDR3 loop spans 16 amino acids. Germline values: CDR1 SGHNT, CDR2 YYREEE (reference sequence). V dropped 4 bases and J dropped 0; count of bases not matched to a gene: 7. CDR3 amino acids: CASSTGQGTTNYGYTF. The CDR3 DNA reads as TGTGCCAGCAGCACGGGACAGGGCACAACTAACTATGGCTACACCTTC.

The chain combines TRBV11-2 with TRBJ2-5, with TRBD1 identical over 9 bases. The germline V gene encodes CDR1 SGHAT and CDR2 FQNNGV. This CDR3 is built from 14 residues. The J segment lost 4 bases and the V segment lost 6 bases, leaving 6 bases of the junction unmatched. The CDR3 sequence is CASSWDREGETQYF. Written as DNA, the CDR3 is TGTGCCAGCAGTTGGGACAGGGAGGGAGAGACCCAGTACTTC.